This TCR beta chain appears in the sequencing data of a study of shared clonotypes between healthy human individuals. Study-level information: Every donor yielded three CD4 naive, three CD4 memory, two CD8 naive and one CD8 memory plate. Study observations and caveats: Enrolling few donors narrowed the genetic and exposure-history diversity that was represented.

Donors had no recently reported acute infections or vaccinations and were HIV-negative. The CDR3 is made up of 17 amino acids. Trimming cost V 6 bases and J 3 bases, with 23 bases left between them. Germline CDR1 and CDR2: LNHDA and SQIVND (reference sequence). Measured with immunoSEQ multiplex PCR; TCRdb has only the in-frame clones, and not every one. The sample holds 1,100,000 or so clones; around 78% are singletons and the top ten take approximately 0.5%. On this clone itself: The target antigen is unknown.

Specimen: memory CD4+ T cells from PBMCs. Stated subset: CD45RA-negative fraction. The clonotype originates from a man aged 18 to 30 in good health. Some clones in this sample may be carry-over from other donors' samples. The chain recombines TRBV19 with TRBJ2-5; D ambiguous. CDR3 residues: CASSLRTGVGAEETQYF. CDR3 nucleotides: TGTGCCAGTAGCCTAAGGACGGGCGTGGGTGCGGAAGAGACCCAGTACTTC.